This T cell receptor beta chain was captured in a study of glioma-infiltrating T cells. CDR3 length: 15 amino acids. Trimming cost V 1 base and J 2 bases, with 11 bases left between them. The germline V gene encodes CDR1 SEHNR and CDR2 FQNEAQ (reference sequence). This clonotype was seen ten or more times. Its antigen is undetermined. Amplification of TCR alpha and beta CDR3 regions from RNA used iRepertoire nested multiplex PCR. Input was 100-400 ng of tissue mRNA or PBMC total RNA. From the multiplex PCR reads, TCRdb called clonotypes with MiXCR, one entry per CDR3 protein. The top ten clones hold less than 7% of a sample with around 44,000 distinct CDR3 sequences, about a fifth of them seen once. Overall study results and limits: Tissue-blood divergence was below expectation in non-neoplastic patients, above in gliomas. Only very few CDR3 sequences appeared in both tissue and blood.

The clonotype originates from a human donor with low-grade glioma or glioblastoma, undergoing nonglioma brain surgery, or in good health (not recorded which). The rearrangement joins TRBV7-9 to TRBJ2-5; D ambiguous. The sample comprised glioma tissue, nonneoplastic brain tissue, or PBMCs (not recorded which). Written as DNA, the CDR3 is TGTGCCAGCAGCTTAGGGTGGGCAGAGCAAGAGACCCAGTACTTC. Its translation is CASSLGWAEQETQYF. Using reference TRBV7-9 and TRBJ2-5 for the parts outside the CDR3, the full variable domain is DTGVSQNPRHKITKRGQNVTFRCDPISEHNRLYWYRQTLGQGPEFLTYFQNEAQLEKSRLLSDRFSAERPKGSFSTLEIQRTEQGDSAMYLCASSLGWAEQETQYFGPGTRLLVL.